One T cell receptor beta chain is described in this entry. Antigen: not known. This record belongs to a study of brain T cells in children with intractable seizures. General study points: Pre-surgery blood may have been undersampled, hiding some clones.

Sequencing was performed with immunoSEQ multiplex PCR; in TCRdb, only in-frame clones are kept and a portion is missing. The sample shows over 95,000 clones, 90% to 95% of them seen only once. Sequencing was limited to surgery cases with top T cell transcript signatures in brain tissue. This CDR3 is built from 17 residues. CDR1 KGHDR and CDR2 SFDVKD come from the germline V gene. V dropped 2 bases and J dropped 4 bases, with 16 bases sitting between them. The rearrangement links TRBV24-1 to TRBJ1-4; no firm D call. The source is a boy under two years old with hemimegalencephaly and intractable seizures. The specimen comprised peripheral blood, sampled at surgery. Here the CDR3 reads CATSDSAAASINEKLFF. CDR3 DNA sequence: TGTGCCACCAGTGATTCGGCGGCAGCCTCCATTAATGAAAAACTGTTTTTT.